This TCR beta chain was observed in a study of T cells in localized non-small cell lung cancer. Germline CDR1 is WNHNN and CDR2 is SYGVQD (reference sequence). Trimming took off 6 bases at V and 6 bases at J, with 9 bases between the two ends. The CDR3 is made up of 13 amino acids. The data were produced by immunoSEQ multiplex PCR, yet TCRdb's version contains in-frame clones alone and is incomplete. The sample consists of 50,000 to 60,000 clones, approximately 86% of them appearing once. This TCR was sampled from a female donor with stage II lung adenocarcinoma. This specimen consisted of PBMCs, obtained before any cancer treatment. The V gene is TRBV10-1, the J gene TRBJ1-6; maybe TRBD1 (5 bases). Here the CDR3 reads CASSRDFNSPLHF. The CDR3 DNA sequence: TGCGCCAGCAGCAGGGATTTTAATTCACCCCTCCACTTT.